One T cell receptor (beta chain) is described in this entry. Other DNA sequences in this specimen translate into the identical CDR3. The source of the sample is a study of blood T cell repertoires in COVID-19. The overall study: The study drew acute and convalescent COVID-19 samples from the United States, Italy and Spain.

The assay was immunoSEQ multiplex PCR, and TCRdb's table has in-frame clones only and misses some. The sample has 340,000 or so clones; 80% to 90% are singletons. Participants reported their clinical history, and cohort assignment relied on those reports. The sequenced sample consisted of PBMCs or T cells enriched from blood (not recorded which). The clonotype comes from a woman in her thirties or forties with acute COVID-19.

DNA for the CDR3: TGTGCCATCAGACCTACAGGGGATAATTCACCCCTCCACTTT. Its protein product is CAIRPTGDNSPLHF. V is TRBV10-3 and J is TRBJ1-6; 7 bases match TRBD1. CDR1 is ENHRY and CDR2 is SYGVKD in the germline V gene. This CDR3 is 14 amino acids long. V shed 6 bases, J shed 5 bases, and the junction held 4 bases outside the gene matches.